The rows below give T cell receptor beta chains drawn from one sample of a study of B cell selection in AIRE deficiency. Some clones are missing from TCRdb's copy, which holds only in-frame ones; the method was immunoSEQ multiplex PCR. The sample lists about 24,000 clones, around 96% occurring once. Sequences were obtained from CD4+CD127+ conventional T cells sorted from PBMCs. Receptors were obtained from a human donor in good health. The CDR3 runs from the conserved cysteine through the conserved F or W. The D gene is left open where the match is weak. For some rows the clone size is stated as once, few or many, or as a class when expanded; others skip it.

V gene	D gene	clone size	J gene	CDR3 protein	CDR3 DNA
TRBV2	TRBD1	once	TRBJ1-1	CASRGGQGGEAFF	TGTGCCAGCAGGGGCGGACAGGGGGGAGAAGCTTTCTTT
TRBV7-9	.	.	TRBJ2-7	CASSLDSNRAGEQYF	TGTGCCAGCAGCTTAGACTCAAACAGGGCGGGCGAGCAGTACTTC
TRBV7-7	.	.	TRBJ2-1	CASSLHAARRNNEQFF	TGTGCCAGCAGCCTACATGCAGCGCGGCGAAACAATGAGCAGTTCTTC
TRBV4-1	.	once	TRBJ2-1	CASSGDEQFF	TGCGCCAGCAGCGGGGATGAGCAGTTCTTC
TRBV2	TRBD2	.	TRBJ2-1	CASSALAGGPGEQFF	TGTGCCAGCAGTGCACTAGCGGGGGGGCCGGGTGAGCAGTTCTTC
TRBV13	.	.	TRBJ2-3	CASSPGPTSADTQYF	TGTGCCAGCAGCCCGGGACCGACGAGTGCGGATACGCAGTATTTT
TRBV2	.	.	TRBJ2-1	CASSDQGPSYNEQFF	TGTGCCAGCAGTGATCAGGGGCCCTCCTACAATGAGCAGTTCTTC
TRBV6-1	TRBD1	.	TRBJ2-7	CASSVSGGSYEQYF	TGTGCCAGCAGTGTTTCAGGGGGCTCCTACGAGCAGTACTTC
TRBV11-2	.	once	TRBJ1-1	CASSLDFVGNTEAFF	TGTGCCAGCAGCTTAGATTTTGTCGGGAACACTGAAGCTTTCTTT
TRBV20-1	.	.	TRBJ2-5	CSAGSIETQYF	TGCAGTGCGGGTTCGATTGAGACCCAGTACTTC
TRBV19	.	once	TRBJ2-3	CASKLRVRSTDTQYF	TGTGCCAGTAAACTTCGCGTTCGTAGCACAGATACGCAGTATTTT
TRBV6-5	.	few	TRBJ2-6	CASSWGRNSGANVLTF	TGTGCCAGCAGTTGGGGACGGAACTCTGGGGCCAACGTCCTGACTTTC
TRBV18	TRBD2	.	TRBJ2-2	CASSPGGRTGELFF	TGTGCCAGCTCACCGGGAGGGCGAACCGGGGAGCTGTTTTTT
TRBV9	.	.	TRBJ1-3	CASSVDWESGNTIYF	TGTGCCAGCAGCGTAGATTGGGAGTCTGGAAACACCATATATTTT
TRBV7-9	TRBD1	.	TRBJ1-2	CASSRRGQGFYGYTF	TGTGCCAGCAGCCGGCGGGGACAGGGGTTTTATGGCTACACCTTC
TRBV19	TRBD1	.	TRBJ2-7	CAIGTGNEQYF	TGTGCCATCGGGACAGGGAACGAGCAGTACTTC
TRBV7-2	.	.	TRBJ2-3	CASSLEVANTQYF	TGTGCCAGCAGCTTAGAGGTCGCTAACACGCAGTATTTT
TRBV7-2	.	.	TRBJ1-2	CASSSRSGNGYTF	TGTGCCAGCAGCTCTCGTTCAGGGAATGGCTACACCTTC
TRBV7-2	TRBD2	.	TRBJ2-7	CASSLGAGVGIYEQYF	TGTGCCAGCAGCTTAGGGGCGGGGGTTGGGATCTACGAGCAGTACTTC
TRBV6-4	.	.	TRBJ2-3	CASSGGGARADTQYF	TGTGCCAGCAGTGGTGGGGGGGCCAGAGCAGATACGCAGTATTTT
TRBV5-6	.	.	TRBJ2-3	CASSSTDTQYF	TGTGCCAGCAGCTCCACAGATACGCAGTATTTT
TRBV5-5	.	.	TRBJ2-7	CASSSGPLSYEQYF	TGTGCCAGCAGCTCAGGGCCCCTTTCCTACGAGCAGTACTTC
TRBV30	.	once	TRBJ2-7	CAWSLVRTASSYEQYF	TGTGCCTGGAGTCTAGTGAGGACTGCGAGCTCCTACGAGCAGTACTTC